This TCR beta chain derives from a study of cytomegalovirus exposure and HLA in healthy donors. The wider study: A subsequent analysis stated that the 90 to 150 validation repertoires were run on the same platform as the roughly 700 first-cohort repertoires.

The method was immunoSEQ multiplex PCR; TCRdb's version includes in-frame clones alone and lacks a portion of them. Found here are about 120,000 clones, 95% to 97% of them singletons; the top ten hold 1.5% to 2%. V trimming: 3 bases; J trimming: 5 bases; junction bases outside the gene matches: 10. The CDR3 consists of 16 residues. Notes on this clone: Its target is not known.

Whole-study results and caveats: Rarity held for most TCR sequences, but there were some public TCRs that occurred in many donors. First-cohort TCR clusters were later found to tend to co-occur in the 90 to 150 validation repertoires. The study recorded 160 or so TCR beta chains that were cytomegalovirus-associated.

The sample was PBMCs. The clonotype comes from a man younger than 35 in good health and CMV-seronegative. The gene calls are TRBV23-1 and TRBJ2-1; TRBD1 matches 7 bases. TRBV23-1 is labeled an ORF, and its function is uncertain. CDR3 protein: CASSHLRDRDHNEQFF. CDR3 DNA sequence: TGCGCCAGCAGTCACCTCCGGGACAGAGACCACAATGAGCAGTTCTTC.